The clone carrying this T cell receptor (beta chain) was seen repeatedly, ten times or more. Its antigen is as yet unknown. Template switching supplied a universal primer site; unique molecular identifiers were carried on the cDNA. TCRdb redid the calling of the 5' RACE reads with MiXCR, one entry per CDR3 protein. Seen here are 300,000 to 400,000 distinct CDR3 sequences, roughly 12% observed once, and the top ten hold approximately 7.6%. The CDR3 covers 14 residues. The V end was cut by 7 bases, the J end by 7 bases, with 16 bases between. The data belong to a study of identical twins. Notes on the study in general: Memory repertoires showed no such pattern, whereas abundant cord blood beta clonotypes carried fewer insertions.

These data are also associated with another study on yellow fever vaccine responses in identical twins.

This chain joins TRBV12-3 or TRBV12-4 and TRBJ1-4; the D gene is possibly TRBD1 (5 bases). Sequencing was performed on CD8+ T cells sorted from blood. This sequence was found in a woman between 18 and 29 years old in good health. CDR3 loop: CASTTLAGAEKLFF. The CDR3 DNA reads as TGTGCCAGCACTACATTAGCCGGGGCTGAAAAACTGTTTTTT.